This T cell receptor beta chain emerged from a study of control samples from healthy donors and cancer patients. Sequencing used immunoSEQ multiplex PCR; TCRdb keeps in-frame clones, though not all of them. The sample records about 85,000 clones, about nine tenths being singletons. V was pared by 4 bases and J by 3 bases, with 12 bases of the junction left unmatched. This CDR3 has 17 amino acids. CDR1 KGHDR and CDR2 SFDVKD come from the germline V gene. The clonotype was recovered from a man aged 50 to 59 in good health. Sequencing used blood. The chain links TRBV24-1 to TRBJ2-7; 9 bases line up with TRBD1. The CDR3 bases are TGTGCCACCAGTGAACCCCCGCGGGGGACAGGGAGCTACGAGCAGTACTTC. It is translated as CATSEPPRGTGSYEQYF.